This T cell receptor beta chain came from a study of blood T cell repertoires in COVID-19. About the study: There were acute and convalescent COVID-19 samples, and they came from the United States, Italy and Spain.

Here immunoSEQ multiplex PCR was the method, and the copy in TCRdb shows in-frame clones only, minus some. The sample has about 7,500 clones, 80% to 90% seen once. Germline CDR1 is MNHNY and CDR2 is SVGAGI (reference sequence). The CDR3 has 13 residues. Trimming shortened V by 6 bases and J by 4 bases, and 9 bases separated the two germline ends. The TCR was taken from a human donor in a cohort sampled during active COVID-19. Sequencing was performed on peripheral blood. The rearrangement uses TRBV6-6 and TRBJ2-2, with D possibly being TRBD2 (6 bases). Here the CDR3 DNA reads TGTGCCAGCAGGCCCGGGGGCACCGGGGAGCTGTTTTTT. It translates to CASRPGGTGELFF.